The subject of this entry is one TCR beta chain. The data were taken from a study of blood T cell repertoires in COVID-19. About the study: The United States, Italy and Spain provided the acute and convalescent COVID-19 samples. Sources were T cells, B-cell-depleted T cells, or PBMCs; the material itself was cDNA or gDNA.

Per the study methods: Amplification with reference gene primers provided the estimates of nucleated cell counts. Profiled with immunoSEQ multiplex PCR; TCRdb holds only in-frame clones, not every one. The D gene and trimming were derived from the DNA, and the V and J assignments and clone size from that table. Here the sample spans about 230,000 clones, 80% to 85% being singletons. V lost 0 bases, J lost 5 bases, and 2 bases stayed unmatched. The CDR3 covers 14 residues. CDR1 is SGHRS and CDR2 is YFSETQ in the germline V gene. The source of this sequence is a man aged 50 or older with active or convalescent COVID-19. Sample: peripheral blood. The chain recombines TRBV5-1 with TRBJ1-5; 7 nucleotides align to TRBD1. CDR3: CASSLAGTDQPQHF. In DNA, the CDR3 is TGCGCCAGCAGCTTGGCCGGGACAGATCAGCCCCAGCATTTT.